The 31 T cell receptor beta chains in this list originate from one sample, sequenced in a study of blood T cell repertoires in COVID-19. Measured with immunoSEQ multiplex PCR; TCRdb has only the in-frame clones, and not every one. The data show under 250,000 clones, 85% seen once. What was sequenced was peripheral blood. The receptors were sampled from a man aged 50 to 59 with COVID-19, enrolled during active disease.

The table lists this clone with a count of one. The gene calls are TRBV24-1 and TRBJ2-2; 8 bases agree with TRBD1. The germline CDR1 and CDR2 sequences are KGHDR and SFDVKD. Trimming at V came to 8 bases and at J to 4 bases, leaving 2 bases not matched to a gene. The CDR3 runs to 13 residues. CDR3 in amino acids: CATKGQATGELFF. The CDR3 DNA follows: TGTGCCACCAAGGGACAGGCCACCGGGGAGCTGTTTTTT.

V is TRBV7-3 and J is TRBJ2-1, with a possible D match to TRBD1 (6 bases). Germline V gene lookup returns CDR1 SGHTA and CDR2 FQGTGA. The CDR3 extends over 15 amino acids. Trimming took 0 bases from V and 6 from J, leaving 12 bases between them. CDR3 amino acids: CASSLTGGSGNEQFF. CDR3 coding DNA: TGTGCCAGCAGCTTAACAGGGGGTTCGGGCAATGAGCAGTTCTTC.

The gene calls are TRBV6-1 and TRBJ1-5, with D hard to call. Trimming left V 2 bases short and J 4 bases short, with 12 bases between. Germline CDR1 reads MNHNS; CDR2 reads SASEGT. The CDR3 is 15 amino acids. CDR3 nucleotides: TGTGCCAGCAGTGAACGGTACCTTATGAATCAGCCCCAGCATTTT. Amino acid sequence: CASSERYLMNQPQHF.

This clone was counted between two and nine times. V and J are TRBV2 and TRBJ2-7, with 8 bases that match TRBD1. The ends lost 4 bases at V and 6 bases at J; junction bases unmatched: 8. The CDR3 runs 14 residues. CDR1 is SNHLY, CDR2 FYNNEI, per germline. CDR3 sequence reads: CASSARTGPIEQYF. CDR3 nucleotide sequence: TGTGCCAGCAGTGCCCGGACAGGGCCGATCGAGCAGTACTTC.

This clone has a single count. The V gene is TRBV19, the J gene TRBJ2-3; D uncertain. V shed 4 bases and J shed 1 base, with 12 bases lying between them. The CDR3 is 15 amino acids. Germline values: CDR1 LNHDA, CDR2 SQIVND (reference sequence). The CDR3 DNA reads TGTGCCAGTAGTACTGCCCTGGCAGGCACAGATACGCAGTATTTT. It encodes CASSTALAGTDTQYF.

This clone was seen a handful of times. V and J are TRBV2 and TRBJ1-4, with TRBD1 identical over 9 bases. The CDR3 loop spans 15 amino acids. Germline V gene sequence: CDR1 SNHLY, CDR2 FYNNEI. Losses at the gene ends were 6 bases for V and 5 bases for J; bases not matched to a gene: 7. CDR3 in DNA: TGTGCCAGCAGCGGTAGTGGGACAGGGAATGAAAAACTGTTTTTT. Amino acid sequence: CASSGSGTGNEKLFF.

There are many counts of this clone. The chain carries TRBV20-1 and TRBJ2-3, with 8 bases lining up with TRBD1. The CDR3 totals 15 residues. The V and J ends lost 3 bases and 2 bases, in that order; junction bases with no gene match: 7. Germline CDR1 and CDR2: DFQATT and SNEGSKA (reference sequence). The DNA of the CDR3 is TGCAGTGCTAGTTACGGACAGGGAGTCACAGATACGCAGTATTTT. Its translation is CSASYGQGVTDTQYF.

V usage is TRBV5-5 and J usage is TRBJ1-3, with 7 bases lining up with TRBD1. The trim removed 6 bases at V and 3 bases at J, leaving 9 bases unmatched. The CDR3 loop spans 15 amino acids. Germline V CDR1 and CDR2: SGHKS, YYEKEE (reference sequence). In nucleotides, the CDR3 is TGTGCCAGCACCCCGCCTACAGGGGTTGGAAACACCATATATTTT. It encodes CASTPPTGVGNTIYF.

The chain combines TRBV5-4 with TRBJ1-1, with 10 bases fitting TRBD1. The CDR3 is made up of 19 amino acids. The V and J ends lost 1 base and 0 bases, in that order; junction bases with no gene match: 12. Germline values: CDR1 SGHNT, CDR2 YYREEE (reference sequence). The CDR3 coding sequence is TGTGCCAGCAGCTTGTTTAAGGGACAGGGGCCTTTGATGAACACTGAAGCTTTCTTT. Translating gives CASSLFKGQGPLMNTEAFF.

This chain connects TRBV5-4 to TRBJ1-1; D unresolved. This CDR3 has 15 amino acids. Deletions cut 1 base from V and 4 bases from J, with 14 bases between. Per the germline V gene, CDR1 is SGHNT and CDR2 is YYREEE (reference sequence). As DNA, the CDR3 is TGTGCCAGCAGCTTGCCTCCAGGTCATGGCACTGAAGCTTTCTTT. Translated: CASSLPPGHGTEAFF.

The chain has TRBV3-1 (or the pseudogene TRBV3-2) and TRBJ1-3, with TRBD1 as a possible D gene (6 bases). This CDR3 has 13 residues. Germline CDR1 reads LGHDT; CDR2 reads YNNKEL (reference sequence). V was pared by 5 bases and J by 8 bases, with 13 bases between. As DNA, the CDR3 is TGTGCCAGCAGCACCCTCAGGGGAGACACCATATATTTT. Protein: CASSTLRGDTIYF.

V is TRBV10-3 and J is TRBJ2-2; D gene uncertain. The CDR3 runs to 13 residues. V lost 5 bases and J lost 0, with 4 bases in between. Germline assignment: CDR1 ENHRY and CDR2 SYGVKD. The CDR3 region has the DNA TGTGCCATCAGTCCTTCGAACACCGGGGAGCTGTTTTTT. Translation gives CAISPSNTGELFF.

The V gene is TRBV30, the J gene TRBJ2-3; TRBD2 aligns across 8 bases. Trimming cost V 5 bases and J 4 bases; bases outside gene matches: 5. This CDR3 region has 13 residues. Germline V gene lookup returns CDR1 GTSNPN and CDR2 SVGIG (reference sequence). The CDR3 nucleotides are TGTGCCTGGGCGGGACTAGATCCAGATACGCAGTATTTT. Translating it yields CAWAGLDPDTQYF.

The J gene is TRBJ1-2, the V gene TRBV27, with a weak D call TRBD1 (6 bases). CDR3 size: 15 residues. Germline V CDR1 and CDR2: MNHEY, SMNVEV (reference sequence). Trimming pared 6 bases from V and 2 bases from J, leaving 16 bases between. The CDR3 nucleotides are TGTGCCAGCAGACCCACTTTAGGGGGAAACTATGGCTACACCTTC. Translating it yields CASRPTLGGNYGYTF.

This clone was recorded a few times. V gene TRBV9 combines with J gene TRBJ1-6; TRBD1 is a possible D gene (6 bases). Germline assignment: CDR1 SGDLS and CDR2 YYNGEE. V lost 3 bases and J lost 6, with 10 bases in between. This CDR3 has 14 residues. The CDR3 sequence is CASSGGGLNSPLHF. In DNA form, the CDR3 reads TGTGCCAGCAGCGGAGGGGGTCTTAATTCACCCCTCCACTTT.

In its sample, this clone was seen once. The chain has TRBV7-9 and TRBJ2-7, with TRBD1 matching 8 bases. Germline CDR1 reads SEHNR; CDR2 reads FQNEAQ (reference sequence). Trimming at V came to 2 bases and at J to 3 bases, leaving 0 bases not matched to a gene. The CDR3 has 13 residues. The CDR3 nucleotides read TGTGCCAGCAGCTTAACAGGGGGCTACGAGCAGTACTTC. Translating gives CASSLTGGYEQYF.

The V gene is TRBV4-3, the J gene TRBJ1-2; 8 bases match TRBD1. CDR1 is LGHNA, CDR2 YSLEER, per germline. This CDR3 has 18 amino acids. The V gene end was trimmed by 0 bases and the J gene end by 4 bases; junction bases not matched to a gene: 13. The CDR3 nucleotides read TGCGCCAGCAGCCAAGAGGGCCGGAGGACAGGGTATTTCTATGGCTACACCTTC. It codes for CASSQEGRRTGYFYGYTF.

The rearrangement uses TRBV11-2 and TRBJ2-7, with 7 bases matching TRBD1. V shed 5 bases, J shed 4 bases, and the junction held 8 bases outside the gene matches. CDR3 length equals 14 residues. CDR1 SGHAT and CDR2 FQNNGV come from the germline V gene. CDR3 nucleotides: TGTGCCAGCAGCCGCGTCGGGACAGAATACGAGCAGTACTTC. Its protein product is CASSRVGTEYEQYF. Using reference TRBV11-2 and TRBJ2-7 for the parts outside the CDR3, the full variable domain is EAGVAQSPRYKIIEKRQSVAFWCNPISGHATLYWYQQILGQGPKLLIQFQNNGVVDDSQLPKDRFSAERLKGVDSTLKIQPAKLEDSAVYLCASSRVGTEYEQYFGPGTRLTVT.

The chain combines TRBV6-5 with TRBJ2-1; 7 positions agree with TRBD2. J was trimmed by 7 bases and V by 2 bases; bases with no gene match: 8. The V gene's germline CDR1 is MNHEY and CDR2 SVGAGI. This CDR3 spans 15 amino acids. DNA for the CDR3: TGTGCCAGCAGTTACGGGACTATGGGGAAGAATGAGCAGTTCTTC. Its protein product is CASSYGTMGKNEQFF.

This rearrangement joins TRBV5-5 to TRBJ1-1; D gene unclear. V was shortened by 6 bases and J by 0 bases, with 12 bases between the two germline ends. The CDR3 loop spans 14 amino acids. Germline CDR1 and CDR2: SGHKS and YYEKEE (reference sequence). The CDR3 DNA reads TGTGCCAGCACCCCATTAAGAGTGAACACTGAAGCTTTCTTT. Translation gives CASTPLRVNTEAFF.

The chain couples TRBV10-3 to TRBJ2-1, with 9 bases identical to TRBD2. Germline CDR1 is ENHRY and CDR2 is SYGVKD. J was trimmed by 5 bases and V by 10 bases; bases with no gene match: 9. The CDR3 runs to 14 residues. The CDR3 protein is CATREASGDNEQFF. CDR3 nucleotide sequence: TGTGCCACCCGAGAGGCTAGCGGGGACAATGAGCAGTTCTTC.

This clone was observed a few times. The genes are TRBV5-1 and TRBJ2-3; 10 bases align to TRBD2. CDR3 length equals 16 residues. V lost 4 bases and J lost 3; bases outside the gene matches: 8. The V gene's germline CDR1 is SGHRS and CDR2 YFSETQ. DNA for the CDR3: TGCGCCAGCAGCCGGACTAGCGGACAGATAACAGATACGCAGTATTTT. Its protein is CASSRTSGQITDTQYF.

The CDR3 DNA follows: TGTGCCAGCAGTTTAGCCGGGGGCTACGAGCAGTACTTC. This codes for CASSLAGGYEQYF. The genes are TRBV12-3 or TRBV12-4 and TRBJ2-7; tentatively, D is TRBD2 (6 bases). Trimming stripped 0 bases from V and 3 bases from J, with 6 bases between. The CDR3 length is 13 residues.

The V gene is TRBV2, the J gene TRBJ1-1, with D possibly TRBD1 on 6 matching bases. Germline lookup yields CDR1 SNHLY and CDR2 FYNNEI. The ends were cut back, 2 bases at V and 7 bases at J, with 17 bases in the middle. The CDR3 has 15 residues. In DNA, the CDR3 is TGTGCCAGCAGTGAAAATAGGGCAGGGGTATATGAAGCTTTCTTT. Translation gives CASSENRAGVYEAFF.

The chain recombines TRBV19 with TRBJ1-2; no definite D call. The germline CDR1 and CDR2 sequences are LNHDA and SQIVND (reference sequence). The CDR3 has 15 amino acids. V was clipped by 7 bases and J by 1 base, with 16 bases between them. CDR3: CASTSGRHLNYGYTF. CDR3 nucleotides: TGTGCCAGTACGTCCGGCAGACATCTTAACTATGGCTACACCTTC.

In this sample, this clone turned up a few times. The chain combines TRBV5-1 with TRBJ2-3, with D possibly TRBD1 on 6 matching bases. The CDR3 sequence is 15 residues long. Trimming took 2 bases from V and 2 from J, leaving 12 bases between them. Germline V gives CDR1 SGHRS, CDR2 YFSETQ. The CDR3 DNA is TGCGCCAGCAGCTTTGCAGGGGCTCCCACAGATACGCAGTATTTT. Amino acid sequence: CASSFAGAPTDTQYF.

The rearrangement uses TRBV6-5 and TRBJ2-1, with D possibly TRBD2 on 5 matching bases. V was trimmed by 2 bases and J by 6 bases, leaving 11 bases between them. The germline CDR1 and CDR2 sequences are MNHEY and SVGAGI. The CDR3 runs 14 residues. The CDR3, as DNA: TGTGCCAGCAGTTACCGTGCGGGCCTCAATGAGCAGTTCTTC. Protein product: CASSYRAGLNEQFF.

The V call is TRBV18, the J call TRBJ2-2; 9 nucleotides match TRBD1. The germline CDR1 and CDR2 sequences are KGHSH and LQKENI. V lost 3 bases to trimming and J lost 4 bases; unmatched junction nucleotides: 6. The CDR3 extends over 16 amino acids. The CDR3 protein is CASSPSGTGITGELFF. The CDR3 nucleotides read TGTGCCAGCTCACCTTCCGGGACAGGGATCACCGGGGAGCTGTTTTTT. The whole variable domain, filled in from reference TRBV18 and TRBJ2-2, reads NAGVMQNPRHLVRRRGQEARLRCSPMKGHSHVYWYRQLPEEGLKFMVYLQKENIIDESGMPKERFSAEFPKEGPSILRIQQVVRGDSAAYFCASSPSGTGITGELFFGEGSRLTVL.

This chain links TRBV20-1 with TRBJ2-7; D is ambiguous. V lost 2 bases and J lost 7, with 9 bases in between. The CDR3 spans 11 residues. Per the germline V gene, CDR1 is DFQATT and CDR2 is SNEGSKA (reference sequence). The CDR3 protein is CSARNVREQYF. As DNA, the CDR3 is TGCAGTGCTAGAAATGTGAGGGAGCAGTACTTC.

Only a few counts were recorded for this clone. The chain uses TRBV10-3 and TRBJ1-3; D is uncertain. V was trimmed by 5 bases and J by 0 bases, leaving 11 bases between them. The CDR3 totals 15 residues. The germline V gene encodes CDR1 ENHRY and CDR2 SYGVKD. The CDR3 DNA follows: TGTGCCATCAGTTTTGACTCCAGCTCTGGAAACACCATATATTTT. Its protein product is CAISFDSSSGNTIYF.

The chain links TRBV29-1 to TRBJ2-5; 8 nucleotides align to TRBD1. This CDR3 is built from 16 residues. Germline assignment: CDR1 SQVTM and CDR2 ANQGSEA. The junction had 7 bases not matched to a gene; V was cut back by 1 base and J by 0 bases. CDR3 nucleotide sequence: TGCAGCGTTGAAGGGGGTGGGACAGGAAACCAAGAGACCCAGTACTTC. This encodes CSVEGGGTGNQETQYF.